One and the same sample provided the 16 T cell receptor beta chains below, sequenced in a study of cytomegalovirus exposure and HLA in healthy donors. Using immunoSEQ multiplex PCR, the repertoire was profiled, and TCRdb retains in-frame clones only, with some absent. The repertoire has some 320,000 clones, roughly 90% of them found once; the top ten carry approximately 1.2%. The sample comprised PBMCs. These receptors were taken from a woman aged 25 to 45 in good health and CMV-seropositive.

This sequence joins TRBV9 and TRBJ2-6; 7 bases map to TRBD1. Germline V gene lookup returns CDR1 SGDLS and CDR2 YYNGEE. This CDR3 is 15 amino acids long. Losses at the gene ends were 2 bases for V and 2 bases for J; bases not matched to a gene: 1. For the CDR3, the DNA is TGTGCCAGCAGCGTCGGGACAGCTGGGGCCAACGTCCTGACTTTC. Amino acids: CASSVGTAGANVLTF.

The chain recombines TRBV30 with TRBJ2-7; D is unclear. This CDR3 comprises 13 residues. Between the trimmed V and J ends, which lost 8 bases and 3 bases, there was a span of 17 bases. Germline loops: CDR1 GTSNPN, CDR2 SVGIG (reference sequence). This CDR3 is CAQSTVFGYEQYF. In nucleotides, the CDR3 is TGTGCCCAAAGTACGGTTTTTGGCTACGAGCAGTACTTC.

This chain uses TRBV27 with TRBJ2-1, with 11 bases aligning to TRBD2. Germline values: CDR1 MNHEY, CDR2 SMNVEV (reference sequence). CDR3 length equals 17 residues. J lost 3 bases, V lost 4 bases, and 8 bases had no gene match. This CDR3 reads CASSSTLLAGGYNEQFF. As DNA, the CDR3 is TGTGCCAGCAGTTCGACCCTGCTAGCGGGAGGCTACAATGAGCAGTTCTTC.

J is TRBJ1-5 and V is TRBV27; D uncertain. The CDR3 loop spans 13 amino acids. Germline V gene sequence: CDR1 MNHEY, CDR2 SMNVEV (reference sequence). V was pared by 8 bases and J by 3 bases, with 11 bases between. The CDR3: CASGNSFNQPQHF. In DNA, the CDR3 is TGTGCCAGCGGAAACAGCTTCAATCAGCCCCAGCATTTT.

The chain employs TRBV6-1 and TRBJ2-5; TRBD2 matches 7 bases. The CDR3 has 11 amino acids. J lost 5 bases, V lost 6 bases, and 0 bases had no gene match. In germline, CDR1 is MNHNS, CDR2 SASEGT. The chain's CDR3 is CASRGGETQYF. The CDR3 coding sequence is TGTGCCAGCAGGGGAGGGGAGACCCAGTACTTC.

V gene TRBV28 combines with J gene TRBJ2-5; D ambiguous. The CDR3 loop spans 12 amino acids. In germline, CDR1 is MDHEN, CDR2 SYDVKM. Trimming left V 6 bases short and J 2 bases short, with 7 bases between. CDR3 coding DNA: TGTGCCAGCAGCACAGTTCAAGAGACCCAGTACTTC. This sequence encodes CASSTVQETQYF.

The chain combines TRBV28 with TRBJ1-5; D possibly corresponds to TRBD1 (5 bases). The ends were cut back, 5 bases at V and 8 bases at J, with 13 bases in the middle. The CDR3 spans 13 residues. In germline, CDR1 is MDHEN, CDR2 SYDVKM. The CDR3 is CASSVGWGEPQHF. Here the CDR3 DNA reads TGTGCCAGCAGTGTGGGGTGGGGGGAGCCCCAGCATTTT.

This sequence joins TRBV30 and TRBJ1-2; 8 bases match TRBD1. The length of the CDR3 is 15 residues. Germline assignment: CDR1 GTSNPN and CDR2 SVGIG (reference sequence). The V gene end was trimmed by 2 bases and the J gene end by 7 bases; junction bases not matched to a gene: 12. In DNA form, the CDR3 reads TGTGCCTGGAGTATGCATTTCCAGGGGGCGGGTGGCTACACCTTC. Amino acids: CAWSMHFQGAGGYTF.

This rearrangement joins TRBV28 to TRBJ2-5; the D is unclear. There are 13 residues in the CDR3. V lost 4 bases and J 5 bases, leaving 11 bases between the germline ends. Germline CDR1 reads MDHEN; CDR2 reads SYDVKM. The CDR3 loop reads CASSYVLGETQYF. The CDR3 nucleotides read TGTGCCAGCAGTTACGTCCTGGGCGAGACCCAGTACTTC.

This chain uses TRBV27 with TRBJ2-7; D uncertain. Germline V gene lookup returns CDR1 MNHEY and CDR2 SMNVEV (reference sequence). The CDR3 is 16 residues long. V lost 0 bases and J 1 base, leaving 13 bases between the germline ends. CDR3 nucleotide sequence: TGTGCCAGCAGTTTATCGATAAAAGCTGGTTCCTACGAGCAGTACTTC. Translation: CASSLSIKAGSYEQYF.

V is TRBV6-5 and J is TRBJ2-1; tentatively, D is TRBD1 (5 bases). This CDR3 spans 12 amino acids. The V gene's germline CDR1 is MNHEY and CDR2 SVGAGI. The germline V and J ends were trimmed by 5 bases and 9 bases, with 11 bases remaining between them. CDR3 nucleotides: TGTGCCAGCAGTCCGGACAACCTTGAGCAGTTCTTC. This gives the protein CASSPDNLEQFF.

V and J are TRBV29-1 and TRBJ2-7; D is unresolved. V lost 4 bases to trimming and J lost 3 bases, with 13 bases between them. From germline, CDR1 is SQVTM and CDR2 ANQGSEA. CDR3 length: 13 residues. The CDR3 protein is CSVGHRLLYEQYF. The CDR3 nucleotides read TGCAGCGTTGGGCATAGATTACTCTACGAGCAGTACTTC.

In DNA, the CDR3 is TGTGCCAGCAGAGTCTGGACAAACCAGGGATATAATTCACCCCTCCACTTT. It specifies CASRVWTNQGYNSPLHF. The chain couples TRBV27 to TRBJ1-6, with D maybe TRBD1 (5 bases). V lost 6 bases, J lost 4 bases, and 19 bases lay in between. CDR1 MNHEY and CDR2 SMNVEV come from the germline V gene (reference sequence). The CDR3 contains 17 residues.

The chain links TRBV9 to TRBJ2-1; D gene uncertain. V was pared by 0 bases and J by 6 bases, with 13 bases between. The CDR3 spans 15 residues. Looked up from germline, CDR1 is SGDLS and CDR2 is YYNGEE. The CDR3 sequence is CASSVDYGRLNEQFF. In DNA form, the CDR3 reads TGTGCCAGCAGCGTAGACTACGGAAGGCTCAATGAGCAGTTCTTC.

The rearrangement links TRBV6-1 to TRBJ2-2, with no clear D. This CDR3 region has 20 residues. Germline CDR1 and CDR2: MNHNS and SASEGT. Trimming took 1 base from V and 0 from J, leaving 21 bases between them. CDR3 sequence: CASSEDLRPVWAPNTGELFF. CDR3 nucleotides: TGTGCCAGCAGTGAAGATTTAAGGCCCGTGTGGGCTCCGAACACCGGGGAGCTGTTTTTT.

The chain has TRBV4-2 and TRBJ2-5; 7 bases are a match to TRBD2. The CDR3 is 16 residues long. Germline lookup yields CDR1 LGHNA and CDR2 YNFKEQ. V lost 0 bases and J lost 6; bases outside the gene matches: 10. The chain's CDR3 is CASSQDIRGSYKTQYF. CDR3 coding DNA: TGTGCCAGCAGCCAAGATATTCGCGGGAGCTACAAGACCCAGTACTTC.